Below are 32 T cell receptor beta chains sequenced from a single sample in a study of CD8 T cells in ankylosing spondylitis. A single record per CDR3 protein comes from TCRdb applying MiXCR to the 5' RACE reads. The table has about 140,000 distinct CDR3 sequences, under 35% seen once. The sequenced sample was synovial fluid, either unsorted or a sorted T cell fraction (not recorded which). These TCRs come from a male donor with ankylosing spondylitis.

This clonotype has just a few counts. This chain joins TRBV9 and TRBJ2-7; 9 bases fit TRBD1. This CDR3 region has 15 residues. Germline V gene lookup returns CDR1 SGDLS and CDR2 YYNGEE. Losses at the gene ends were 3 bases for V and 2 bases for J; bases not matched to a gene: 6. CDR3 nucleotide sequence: TGTGCCAGCAGCGGGCCGGGACAGGGTGCCTACGAGCAGTACTTC. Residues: CASSGPGQGAYEQYF.

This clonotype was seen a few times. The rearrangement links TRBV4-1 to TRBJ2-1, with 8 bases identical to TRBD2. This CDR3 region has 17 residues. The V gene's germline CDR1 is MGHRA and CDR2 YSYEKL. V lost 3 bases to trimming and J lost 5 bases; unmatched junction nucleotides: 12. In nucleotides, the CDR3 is TGCGCCAGCAGCCAGCCCGGACTAGCTGGAACGAACAATGAGCAGTTCTTC. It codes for CASSQPGLAGTNNEQFF.

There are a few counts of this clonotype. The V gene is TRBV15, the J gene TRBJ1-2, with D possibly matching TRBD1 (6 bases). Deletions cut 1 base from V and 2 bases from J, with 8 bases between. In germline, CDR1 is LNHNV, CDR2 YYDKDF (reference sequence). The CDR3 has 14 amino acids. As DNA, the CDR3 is TGTGCCACCAGCAGAGGGACAGAAAACTATGGCTACACCTTC. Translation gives CATSRGTENYGYTF. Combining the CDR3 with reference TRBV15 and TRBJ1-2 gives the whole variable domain DAMVIQNPRYQVTQFGKPVTLSCSQTLNHNVMYWYQQKSSQAPKLLFHYYDKDFNNEADTPDNFQSRRPNTSFCFLDIRSPGLGDTAMYLCATSRGTENYGYTFGSGTRLTVV.

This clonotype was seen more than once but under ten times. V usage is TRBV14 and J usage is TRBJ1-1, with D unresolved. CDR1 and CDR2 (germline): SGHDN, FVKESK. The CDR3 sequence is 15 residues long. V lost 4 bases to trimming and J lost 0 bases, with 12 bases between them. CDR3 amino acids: CASSRFGQLNTEAFF. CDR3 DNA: TGTGCCAGCAGCCGGTTTGGGCAATTGAACACTGAAGCTTTCTTT.

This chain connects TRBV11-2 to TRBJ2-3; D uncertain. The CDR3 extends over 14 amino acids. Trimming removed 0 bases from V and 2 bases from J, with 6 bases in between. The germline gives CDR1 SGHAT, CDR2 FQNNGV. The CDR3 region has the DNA TGTGCCAGCAGCTTAGACACGTACACAGATACGCAGTATTTT. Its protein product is CASSLDTYTDTQYF.

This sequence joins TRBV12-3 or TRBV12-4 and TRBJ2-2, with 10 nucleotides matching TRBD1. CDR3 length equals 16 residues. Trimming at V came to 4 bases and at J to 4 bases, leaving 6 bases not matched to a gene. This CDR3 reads CASSSPGTGVTGELFF. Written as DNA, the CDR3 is TGTGCCAGCAGTTCCCCCGGGACAGGGGTCACCGGGGAGCTGTTTTTT.

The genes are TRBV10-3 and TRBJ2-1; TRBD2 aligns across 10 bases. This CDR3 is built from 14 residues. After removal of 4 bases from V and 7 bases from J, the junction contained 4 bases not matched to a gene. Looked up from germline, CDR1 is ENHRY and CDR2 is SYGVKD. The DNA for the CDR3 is TGTGCCATCAGTGCTCTAGCGGGGGCAAATGAGCAGTTCTTC. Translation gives CAISALAGANEQFF.

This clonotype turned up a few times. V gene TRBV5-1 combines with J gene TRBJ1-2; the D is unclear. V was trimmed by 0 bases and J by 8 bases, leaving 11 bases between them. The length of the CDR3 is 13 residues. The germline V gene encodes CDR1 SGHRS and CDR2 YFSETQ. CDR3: CASSLVVGGGYTF. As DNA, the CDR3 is TGCGCCAGCAGCTTGGTTGTAGGAGGGGGCTACACCTTC.

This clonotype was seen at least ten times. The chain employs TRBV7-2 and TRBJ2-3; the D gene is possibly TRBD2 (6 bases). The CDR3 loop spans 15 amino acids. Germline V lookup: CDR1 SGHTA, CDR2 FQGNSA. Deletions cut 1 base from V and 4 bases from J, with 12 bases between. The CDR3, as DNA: TGTGCCAGCAGCTTAGATAGACTAGGGGCAGATACGCAGTATTTT. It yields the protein CASSLDRLGADTQYF. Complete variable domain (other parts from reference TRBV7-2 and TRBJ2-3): GAGVSQSPSNKVTEKGKDVELRCDPISGHTALYWYRQSLGQGLEFLIYFQGNSAPDKSGLPSDRFSAERTGGSVSTLTIQRTQQEDSAVYLCASSLDRLGADTQYFGPGTRLTVL.

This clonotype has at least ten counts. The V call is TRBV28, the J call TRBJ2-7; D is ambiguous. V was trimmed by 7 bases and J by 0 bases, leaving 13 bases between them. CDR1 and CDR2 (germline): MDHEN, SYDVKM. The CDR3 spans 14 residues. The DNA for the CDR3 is TGTGCCAGCACCTCAGATAATTTCTCCTACGAGCAGTACTTC. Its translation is CASTSDNFSYEQYF.

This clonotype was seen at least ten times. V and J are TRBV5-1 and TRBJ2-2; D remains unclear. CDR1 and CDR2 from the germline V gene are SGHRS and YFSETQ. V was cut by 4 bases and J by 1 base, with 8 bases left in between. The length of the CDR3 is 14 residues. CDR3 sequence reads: CASSASLNTGELFF. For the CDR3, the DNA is TGCGCCAGCAGCGCATCCCTGAACACCGGGGAGCTGTTTTTT.

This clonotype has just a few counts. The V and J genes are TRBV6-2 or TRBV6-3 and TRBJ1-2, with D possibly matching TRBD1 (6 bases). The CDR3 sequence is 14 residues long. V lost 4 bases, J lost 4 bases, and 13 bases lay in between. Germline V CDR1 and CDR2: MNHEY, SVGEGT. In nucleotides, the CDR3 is TGTGCCAGCAGTTTGGACAGTGACCTCTATGGCTACACCTTC. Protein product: CASSLDSDLYGYTF.

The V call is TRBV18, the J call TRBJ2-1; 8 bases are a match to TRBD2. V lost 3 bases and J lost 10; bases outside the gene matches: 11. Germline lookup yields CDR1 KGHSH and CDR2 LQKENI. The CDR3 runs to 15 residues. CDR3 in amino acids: CASSPSTGTRREQFF. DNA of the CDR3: TGTGCCAGCTCACCCTCCACCGGGACTAGGAGAGAGCAGTTCTTC.

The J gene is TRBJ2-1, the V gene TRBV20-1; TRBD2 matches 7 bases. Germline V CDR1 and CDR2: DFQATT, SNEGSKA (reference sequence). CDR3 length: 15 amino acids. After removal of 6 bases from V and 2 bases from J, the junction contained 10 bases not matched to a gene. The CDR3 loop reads CSAQTSLGPYNEQFF. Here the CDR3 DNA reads TGCAGTGCACAGACTAGCCTAGGACCCTACAATGAGCAGTTCTTC.

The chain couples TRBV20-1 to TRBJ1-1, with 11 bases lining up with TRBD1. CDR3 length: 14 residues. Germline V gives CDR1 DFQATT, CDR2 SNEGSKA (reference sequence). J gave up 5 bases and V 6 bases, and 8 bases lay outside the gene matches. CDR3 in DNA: TGCAGTGCAGCCGGACAGGGGGCTCGAACTGAAGCTTTCTTT. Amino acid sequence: CSAAGQGARTEAFF.

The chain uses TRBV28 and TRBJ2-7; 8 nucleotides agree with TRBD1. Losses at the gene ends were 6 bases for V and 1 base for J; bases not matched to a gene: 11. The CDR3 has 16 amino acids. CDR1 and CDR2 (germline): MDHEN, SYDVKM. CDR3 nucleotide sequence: TGTGCCAGCAGACCTACAGGGGGGTATGTATCCTACGAGCAGTACTTC. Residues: CASRPTGGYVSYEQYF.

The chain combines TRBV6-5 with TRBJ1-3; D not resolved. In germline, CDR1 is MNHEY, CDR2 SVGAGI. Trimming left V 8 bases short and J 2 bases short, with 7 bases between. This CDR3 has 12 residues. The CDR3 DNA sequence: TGTGCCAGCTTTAGCACTGGAAACACCATATATTTT. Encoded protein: CASFSTGNTIYF.

As DNA, the CDR3 is TGCAGCGTCCCGGGAGCACGGAACACCATATATTTT. Amino acid sequence: CSVPGARNTIYF. The V and J genes are TRBV29-1 and TRBJ1-3, with unresolved D. This CDR3 contains 12 residues. Trimming removed 6 bases from V and 7 bases from J, with 13 bases in between. Germline V lookup: CDR1 SQVTM, CDR2 ANQGSEA.

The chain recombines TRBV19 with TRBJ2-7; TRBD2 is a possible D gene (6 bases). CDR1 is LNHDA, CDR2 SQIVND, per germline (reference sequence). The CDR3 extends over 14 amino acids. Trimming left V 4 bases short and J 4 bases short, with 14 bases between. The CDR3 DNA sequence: TGTGCCAGTAGTAGACGCGGGGCTGGATACGAGCAGTACTTC. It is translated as CASSRRGAGYEQYF.

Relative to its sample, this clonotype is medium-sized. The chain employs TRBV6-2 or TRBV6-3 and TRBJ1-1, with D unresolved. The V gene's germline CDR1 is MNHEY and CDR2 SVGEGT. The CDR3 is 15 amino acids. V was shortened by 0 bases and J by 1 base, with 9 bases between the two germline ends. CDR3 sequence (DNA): TGTGCCAGCAGTTACTCCGGCAGGAGGAACACTGAAGCTTTCTTT. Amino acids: CASSYSGRRNTEAFF.

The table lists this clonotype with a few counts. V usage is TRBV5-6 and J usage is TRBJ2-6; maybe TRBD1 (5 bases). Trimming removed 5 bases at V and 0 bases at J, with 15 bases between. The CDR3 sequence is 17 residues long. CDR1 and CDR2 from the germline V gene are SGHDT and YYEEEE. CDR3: CASSSLQVSSGANVLTF. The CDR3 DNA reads TGTGCCAGCAGTTCCCTACAGGTTAGCTCTGGGGCCAACGTCCTGACTTTC.

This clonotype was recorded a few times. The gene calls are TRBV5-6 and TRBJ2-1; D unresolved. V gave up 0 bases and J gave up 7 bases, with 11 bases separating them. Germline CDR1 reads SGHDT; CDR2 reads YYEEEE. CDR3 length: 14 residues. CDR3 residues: CASSLGTYGNEQFF. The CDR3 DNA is TGTGCCAGCAGCTTGGGGACCTATGGGAATGAGCAGTTCTTC.

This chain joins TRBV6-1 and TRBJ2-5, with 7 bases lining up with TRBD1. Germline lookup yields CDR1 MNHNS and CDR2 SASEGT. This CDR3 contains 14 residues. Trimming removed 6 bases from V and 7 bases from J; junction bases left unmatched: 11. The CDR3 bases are TGTGCCAGCAGCCCTAGACAGGGTAGGGGGACCCAGTACTTC. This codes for CASSPRQGRGTQYF.

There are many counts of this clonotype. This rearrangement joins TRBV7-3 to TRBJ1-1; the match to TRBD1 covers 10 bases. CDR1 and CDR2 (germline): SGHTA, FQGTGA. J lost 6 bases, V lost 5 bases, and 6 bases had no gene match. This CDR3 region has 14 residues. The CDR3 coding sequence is TGTGCCAGCAGCCCCGGGACAGGGGTCGCTGAAGCTTTCTTT. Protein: CASSPGTGVAEAFF.

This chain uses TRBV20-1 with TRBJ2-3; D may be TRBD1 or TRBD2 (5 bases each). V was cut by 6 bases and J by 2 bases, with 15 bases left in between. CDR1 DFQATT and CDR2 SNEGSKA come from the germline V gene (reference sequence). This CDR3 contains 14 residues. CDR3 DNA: TGCAGTGCCCCGACCACGGGGCCCACAGATACGCAGTATTTT. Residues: CSAPTTGPTDTQYF.

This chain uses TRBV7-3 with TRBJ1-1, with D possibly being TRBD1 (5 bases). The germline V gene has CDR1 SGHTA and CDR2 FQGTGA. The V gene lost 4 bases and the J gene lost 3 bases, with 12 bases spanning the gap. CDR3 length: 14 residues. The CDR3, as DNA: TGTGCCAGCAGCTGGGACGGCAGGGACACTGAAGCTTTCTTT. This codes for CASSWDGRDTEAFF.

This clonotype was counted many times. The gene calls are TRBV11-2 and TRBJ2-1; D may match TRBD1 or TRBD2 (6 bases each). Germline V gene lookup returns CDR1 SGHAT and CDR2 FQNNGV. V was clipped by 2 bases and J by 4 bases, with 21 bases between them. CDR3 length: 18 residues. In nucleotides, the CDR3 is TGTGCCAGCAGCTTACAGAGGGGTACGGGGGCGAGGTACAATGAGCAGTTCTTC. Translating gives CASSLQRGTGARYNEQFF.

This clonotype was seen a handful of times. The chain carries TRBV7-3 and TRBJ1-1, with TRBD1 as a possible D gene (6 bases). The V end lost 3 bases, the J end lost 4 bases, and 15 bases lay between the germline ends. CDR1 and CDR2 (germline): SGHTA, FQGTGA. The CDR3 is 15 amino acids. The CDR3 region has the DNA TGTGCCAGCAGCTTGCAAGGGGGAGGGGCCACTGAAGCTTTCTTT. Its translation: CASSLQGGGATEAFF.

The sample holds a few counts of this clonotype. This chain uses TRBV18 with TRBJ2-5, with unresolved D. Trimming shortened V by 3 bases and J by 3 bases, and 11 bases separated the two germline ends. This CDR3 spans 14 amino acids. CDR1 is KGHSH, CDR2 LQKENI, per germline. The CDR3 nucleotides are TGTGCCAGCTCACCCACGTGGAGCAAAGAGACCCAGTACTTC. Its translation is CASSPTWSKETQYF.

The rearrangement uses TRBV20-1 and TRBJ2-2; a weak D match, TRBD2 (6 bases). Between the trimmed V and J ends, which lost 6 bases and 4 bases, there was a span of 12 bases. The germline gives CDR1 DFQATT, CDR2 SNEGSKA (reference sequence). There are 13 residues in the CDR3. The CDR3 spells CSAHRSGTGELFF. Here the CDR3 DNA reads TGCAGTGCCCACCGTAGCGGCACCGGGGAGCTGTTTTTT.

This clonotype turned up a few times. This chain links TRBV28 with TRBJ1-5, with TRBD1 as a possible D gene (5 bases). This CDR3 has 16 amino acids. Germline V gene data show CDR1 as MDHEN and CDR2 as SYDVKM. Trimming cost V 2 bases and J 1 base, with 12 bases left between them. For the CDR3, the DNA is TGTGCCAGCAGTTTAAGGTTAGGGGAAAGCAATCAGCCCCAGCATTTT. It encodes CASSLRLGESNQPQHF.

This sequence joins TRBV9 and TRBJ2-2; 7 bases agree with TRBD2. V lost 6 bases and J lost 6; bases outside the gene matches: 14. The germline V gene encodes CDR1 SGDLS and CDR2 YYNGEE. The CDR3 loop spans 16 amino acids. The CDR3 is CASTLGEGGIAGELFF. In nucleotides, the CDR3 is TGTGCCAGCACCCTGGGGGAGGGCGGGATCGCCGGGGAGCTGTTTTTT.